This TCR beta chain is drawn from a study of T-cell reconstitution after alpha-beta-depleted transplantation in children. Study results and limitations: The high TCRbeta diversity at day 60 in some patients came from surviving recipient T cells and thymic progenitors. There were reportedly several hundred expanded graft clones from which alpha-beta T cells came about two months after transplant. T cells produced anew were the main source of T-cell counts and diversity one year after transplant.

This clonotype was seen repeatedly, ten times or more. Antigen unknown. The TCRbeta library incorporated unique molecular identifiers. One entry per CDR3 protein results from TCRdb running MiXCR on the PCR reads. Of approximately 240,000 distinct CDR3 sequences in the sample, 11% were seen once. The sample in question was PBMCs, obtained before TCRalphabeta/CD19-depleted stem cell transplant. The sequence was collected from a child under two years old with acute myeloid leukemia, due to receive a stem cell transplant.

CDR3 protein: CASSPRGGQGVFYGYTF. The DNA for the CDR3 is TGCGCCAGCAGCCCGCGGGGCGGACAGGGGGTGTTCTATGGCTACACCTTC. The chain links TRBV4-3 to TRBJ1-2, with 10 bases aligning to TRBD1. The CDR3 is made up of 17 amino acids. The trim removed 4 bases at V and 4 bases at J, leaving 12 bases unmatched. Germline V CDR1 and CDR2: LGHNA, YSLEER.